This is a list of T cell receptor beta chains from one sample in a study of cytomegalovirus exposure and HLA in healthy donors. Generated by immunoSEQ multiplex PCR, the TCRdb table keeps only in-frame clones and is missing some. The repertoire table contains around 100,000 clones. The sample comprised PBMCs. These receptors were obtained from a young man in good health and CMV-seronegative. Both conserved end residues are part of each CDR3. D genes are given only for firm matches.

CDR3nt,CDR3aa,v_gene,j_gene,d_gene
TGCGCCAGCAGCCAAGATGCTCGAGGACAGTGGGAGCAGTACTTC,CASSQDARGQWEQYF,TRBV4-3,TRBJ2-7,NA
TGTGCCAGCAGTTTGCCGGACAGGATCGCGGAGCTGTTTTTT,CASSLPDRIAELFF,TRBV28,TRBJ2-2,TRBD1
TGTGCCAGCAGTGAAGTACATCGCGGCTACACCTTC,CASSEVHRGYTF,TRBV2,TRBJ1-2,NA
TGTGCCATCAGTAAGACAGGTTACTACGAGCAGTACTTC,CAISKTGYYEQYF,TRBV10-3,TRBJ2-7,NA
TGCAGCGCCGGACAGGGGGCGGATGAGCAGTTCTTC,CSAGQGADEQFF,TRBV29-1,TRBJ2-1,TRBD1
TGTGCCAGCAGTTTATTTTGGCCTCGGCGCAGGAAAAACACAGATACGCAGTATTTT,CASSLFWPRRRKNTDTQYF,TRBV28,TRBJ2-3,NA
TGTGCCAGCAGTGAGGAAGCTGGGGGCCTCTATGGCTACACCTTC,CASSEEAGGLYGYTF,TRBV6-1,TRBJ1-2,NA
TGCGCCAGCAGCTTGGCGCAGGGGGCGCGGGAAAAACTGTTTTTT,CASSLAQGAREKLFF,TRBV5-1,TRBJ1-4,TRBD1
TGTGCCAGCAGCCTCCGGGACAGGCGCTCCTCTGGAAACACCATATATTTT,CASSLRDRRSSGNTIYF,TRBV9,TRBJ1-3,TRBD1
TGCAGCGTCCACGTGCCGGGAGATACGCAGTATTTT,CSVHVPGDTQYF,TRBV29-1,TRBJ2-3,NA
TGTGCCAGCAGTTTATGGATCACCCCTAGCTCCTACAATGAGCAGTTCTTC,CASSLWITPSSYNEQFF,TRBV27,TRBJ2-1,NA
TGTGCCAGCAGCCAAGATTCCCAGGGAAGGTATGGCTACACCTTC,CASSQDSQGRYGYTF,TRBV4-2,TRBJ1-2,NA
TGTGCCAGCGGGCAGGCCTACGAGCAGTACTTC,CASGQAYEQYF,TRBV7-2,TRBJ2-7,NA
TGCGCCAGCAGAATAGACGGGACTAGCGCTAGCACAGATACGCAGTATTTT,CASRIDGTSASTDTQYF,TRBV5-1,TRBJ2-3,TRBD2
TGTGCCAGCAGCGCCCCGGGACAGATGGCGCATTTT,CASSAPGQMAHF,TRBV9,TRBJ1-3,TRBD1
TGTGCCAGCAGCTTAGACAGATTGAACACTGAAGCTTTCTTT,CASSLDRLNTEAFF,TRBV7-8,TRBJ1-1,NA
TGTGCCAGCATCTCTAACGGCGGGGGCACCTACAATGAGCAGTTCTTC,CASISNGGGTYNEQFF,TRBV28,TRBJ2-1,NA
TGTGCCACCAGCGCAGGACTACTAGCCTCTGGATCCACGCAGTACTTC,CATSAGLLASGSTQYF,TRBV15,TRBJ2-7,NA
TGTGCCATCAGTGAGTCGCTTGGACTAGCGGGGGGGCACACAGATACGCAGTATTTT,CAISESLGLAGGHTDTQYF,TRBV10-3,TRBJ2-3,TRBD2
TGTGCCAGCAGTGCAATCGGGACAGGGGATGAAAAACTGTTTTTT,CASSAIGTGDEKLFF,TRBV25-1,TRBJ1-4,TRBD1
TGCGCCAGCAGCCGACTAGCGGGCGCACAAGAGACCCAGTACTTC,CASSRLAGAQETQYF,TRBV5-1,TRBJ2-5,TRBD2
TGTGCCAGCTCACCCGGTTCGGTGAACACTGAAGCTTTCTTT,CASSPGSVNTEAFF,TRBV18,TRBJ1-1,NA
TGCGCCAGCAGCCAGGCGGCCGGGACAGGGCCGAACACCGGGGAGCTGTTTTTT,CASSQAAGTGPNTGELFF,TRBV4-3,TRBJ2-2,TRBD1
TGCGCCAGCAGCCAAGATCGGGAGGGAGGTCAGCCCCAGCATTTT,CASSQDREGGQPQHF,TRBV4-3,TRBJ1-5,NA
TGCGCCAGCACGACAGAGCTTAACACTGAAGCTTTCTTT,CASTTELNTEAFF,TRBV5-1,TRBJ1-1,NA
TGTGCCAGTAGTATCAGGACAGGGGTGTCCAAAAACATTCAGTACTTC,CASSIRTGVSKNIQYF,TRBV19,TRBJ2-4,TRBD1
TGTGCCAGCAGTGAATGGGGACAGCCCCAAGGCGAGCAGTACTTC,CASSEWGQPQGEQYF,TRBV25-1,TRBJ2-7,TRBD1
TGTGCCACACCTTCCGGAGAGACCCAGTACTTC,CATPSGETQYF,TRBV6-5,TRBJ2-5,NA
TGTGCCAGCAGTTACTGGGTGACAGGGGGCACAGATACGCAGTATTTT,CASSYWVTGGTDTQYF,TRBV6-5,TRBJ2-3,TRBD1
TGTGCCAGCAGCTTAGGCGGGACAGGGGGTGAAAAACTGTTTTTT,CASSLGGTGGEKLFF,TRBV7-2,TRBJ1-4,TRBD1
TGTGCCACCAGCAGAGAGCCGCGTCTTAACTATGGCTACACCTTC,CATSREPRLNYGYTF,TRBV15,TRBJ1-2,NA
TGTGCCAGCAGTTTGGACTCGAGATACAATGAGCAGTTCTTC,CASSLDSRYNEQFF,TRBV27,TRBJ2-1,NA
TGTGCCAGCAGCTGGAGCGGGGGGGAAGCTAAGAAGCAGTACTTC,CASSWSGGEAKKQYF,TRBV5-4,TRBJ2-7,TRBD2
TGTGCCAGCAGCTTCTCGGTCAAGAACACTGAAGCTTTCTTT,CASSFSVKNTEAFF,TRBV7-8,TRBJ1-1,NA
TGTGCCAGCAGACGACAGGGCTCCTACGAGCAGTACTTC,CASRRQGSYEQYF,TRBV7-2,TRBJ2-7,TRBD1
TGTGCCAGCAGTGAGGGGCCCGGGGGGCGAGAGACCCAGTACTTC,CASSEGPGGRETQYF,TRBV6-4,TRBJ2-5,NA
TGTGCCACCAGCAGAGGTTTGTCAGGGTGGTTGGAAGGCTACACCTTC,CATSRGLSGWLEGYTF,TRBV15,TRBJ1-2,NA
TGTGCCAGCTCTTCCTCGGGGGGCACTGAAGCTTTCTTT,CASSSSGGTEAFF,TRBV6-6,TRBJ1-1,NA
TGTGCCAGCAGTCCCTCAAGGAGCCTGCCGGCAGGGGATGAAGCTTTCTTT,CASSPSRSLPAGDEAFF,TRBV27,TRBJ1-1,NA
TGTGCCAGCAGTGAAGCGGAGACGAAGACAGGGTTCGTTAACTATGGCTACACCTTC,CASSEAETKTGFVNYGYTF,TRBV6-1,TRBJ1-2,TRBD1
TGTGCCGAATACAGGAATCAGCCCCAGCATTTT,CAEYRNQPQHF,TRBV30,TRBJ1-5,NA